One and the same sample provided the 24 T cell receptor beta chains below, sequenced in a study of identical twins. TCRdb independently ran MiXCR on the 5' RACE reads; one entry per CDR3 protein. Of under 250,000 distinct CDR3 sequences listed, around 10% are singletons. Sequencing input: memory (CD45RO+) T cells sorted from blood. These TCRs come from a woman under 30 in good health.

The CDR3: CASSLGPRNTIYF. The CDR3, as DNA: TGTGCCAGCAGCTTGGGACCAAGAAACACCATATATTTT. The V and J genes are TRBV7-2 and TRBJ1-3, with D possibly TRBD1 on 5 matching bases. In germline, CDR1 is SGHTA, CDR2 FQGNSA. The V end was cut by 3 bases, the J end by 5 bases, with 8 bases between. This CDR3 region has 13 residues.

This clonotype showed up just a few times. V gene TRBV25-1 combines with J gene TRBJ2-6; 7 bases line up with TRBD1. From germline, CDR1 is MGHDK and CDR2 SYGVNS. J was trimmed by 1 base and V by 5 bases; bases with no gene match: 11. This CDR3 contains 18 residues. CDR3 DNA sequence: TGTGCCAGCAGTCCACGACAGGGAGTCGATTCTGGGGCCAACGTCCTGACTTTC. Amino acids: CASSPRQGVDSGANVLTF.

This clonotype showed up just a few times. The CDR3 DNA follows: TGTGCCACCGGTGGGGGGGTCGGTGAGCAGTACTTC. It translates to CATGGGVGEQYF. The genes are TRBV10-3 and TRBJ2-7, with 7 bases fitting TRBD2. The CDR3 covers 12 residues. The germline gives CDR1 ENHRY, CDR2 SYGVKD. The junction had 10 bases not matched to a gene; V was cut back by 10 bases and J by 7 bases.

The chain's CDR3 is CASSPRGWSYEQYF. The CDR3 region has the DNA TGTGCCAGCAGTCCCAGGGGATGGAGCTACGAGCAGTACTTC. This rearrangement joins TRBV6-2 or TRBV6-3 to TRBJ2-7, with a weak D call TRBD1 (6 bases). Germline V gene lookup returns CDR1 MNHEY and CDR2 SVGEGT. V lost 5 bases to trimming and J lost 3 bases, with 14 bases between them. CDR3 size: 14 residues.

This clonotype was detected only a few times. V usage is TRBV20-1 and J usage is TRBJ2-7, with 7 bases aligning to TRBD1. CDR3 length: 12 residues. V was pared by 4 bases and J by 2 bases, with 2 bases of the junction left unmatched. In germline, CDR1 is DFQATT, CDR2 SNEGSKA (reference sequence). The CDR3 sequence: CSAKGATYEQYF. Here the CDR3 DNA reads TGCAGTGCTAAGGGGGCAACCTACGAGCAGTACTTC.

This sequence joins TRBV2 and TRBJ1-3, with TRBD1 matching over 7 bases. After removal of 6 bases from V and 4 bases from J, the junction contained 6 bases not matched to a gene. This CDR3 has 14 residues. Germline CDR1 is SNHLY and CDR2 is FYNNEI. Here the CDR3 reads CASRYRGAGNTIYF. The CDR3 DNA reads TGTGCCAGCAGGTACAGGGGAGCAGGAAACACCATATATTTT.

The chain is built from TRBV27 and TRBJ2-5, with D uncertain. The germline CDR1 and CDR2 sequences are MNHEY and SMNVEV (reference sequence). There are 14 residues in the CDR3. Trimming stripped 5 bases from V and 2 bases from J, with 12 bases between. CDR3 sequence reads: CASSNRIPQETQYF. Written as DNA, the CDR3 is TGTGCCAGCAGTAACCGGATTCCTCAAGAGACCCAGTACTTC.

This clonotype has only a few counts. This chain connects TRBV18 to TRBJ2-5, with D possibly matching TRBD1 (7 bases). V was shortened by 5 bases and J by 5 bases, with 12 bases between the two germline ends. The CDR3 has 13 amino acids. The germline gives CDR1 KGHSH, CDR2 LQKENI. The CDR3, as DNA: TGTGCCAGCTCAGCGGGACAGAGGGAGACCCAGTACTTC. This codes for CASSAGQRETQYF. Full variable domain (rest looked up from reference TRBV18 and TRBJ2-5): NAGVMQNPRHLVRRRGQEARLRCSPMKGHSHVYWYRQLPEEGLKFMVYLQKENIIDESGMPKERFSAEFPKEGPSILRIQQVVRGDSAAYFCASSAGQRETQYFGPGTRLLVL.

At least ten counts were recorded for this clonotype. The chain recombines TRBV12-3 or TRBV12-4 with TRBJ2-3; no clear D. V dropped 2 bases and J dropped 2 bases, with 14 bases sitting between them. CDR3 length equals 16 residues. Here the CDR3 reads CASSLRGSIFTDTQYF. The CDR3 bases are TGTGCCAGCAGTTTACGAGGATCGATCTTCACAGATACGCAGTATTTT.

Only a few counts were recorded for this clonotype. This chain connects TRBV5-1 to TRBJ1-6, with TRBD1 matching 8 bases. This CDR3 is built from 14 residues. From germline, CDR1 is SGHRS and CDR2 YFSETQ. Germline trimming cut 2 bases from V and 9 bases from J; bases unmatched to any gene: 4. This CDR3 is CASSLTGGASPLHF. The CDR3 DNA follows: TGCGCCAGCAGCTTAACAGGGGGGGCTTCACCCCTCCACTTT.

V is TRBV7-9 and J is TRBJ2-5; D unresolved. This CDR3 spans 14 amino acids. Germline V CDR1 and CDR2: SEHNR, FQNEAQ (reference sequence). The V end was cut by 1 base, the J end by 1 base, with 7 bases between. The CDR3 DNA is TGTGCCAGCAGCTTAGTTCCTCTCCAAGAGACCCAGTACTTC. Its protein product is CASSLVPLQETQYF.

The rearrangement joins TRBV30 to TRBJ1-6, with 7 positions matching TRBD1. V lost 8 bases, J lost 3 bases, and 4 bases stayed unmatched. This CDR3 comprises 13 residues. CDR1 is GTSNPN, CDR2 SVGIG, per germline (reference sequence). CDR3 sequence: CAGDRDYNSPLHF. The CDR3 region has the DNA TGTGCCGGTGACAGGGACTATAATTCACCCCTCCACTTT.

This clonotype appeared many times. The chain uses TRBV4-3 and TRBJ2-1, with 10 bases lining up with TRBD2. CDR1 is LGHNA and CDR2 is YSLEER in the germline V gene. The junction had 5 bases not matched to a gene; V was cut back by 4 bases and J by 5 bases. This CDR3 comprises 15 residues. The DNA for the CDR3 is TGCGCCAGCAGCCCAGGACTAGCGGACAACAATGAGCAGTTCTTC. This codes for CASSPGLADNNEQFF.

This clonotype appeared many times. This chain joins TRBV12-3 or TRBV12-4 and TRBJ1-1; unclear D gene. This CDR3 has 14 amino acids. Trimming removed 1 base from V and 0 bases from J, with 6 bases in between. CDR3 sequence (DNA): TGTGCCAGCAGTTTAGAACAGCTGAACACTGAAGCTTTCTTT. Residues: CASSLEQLNTEAFF.

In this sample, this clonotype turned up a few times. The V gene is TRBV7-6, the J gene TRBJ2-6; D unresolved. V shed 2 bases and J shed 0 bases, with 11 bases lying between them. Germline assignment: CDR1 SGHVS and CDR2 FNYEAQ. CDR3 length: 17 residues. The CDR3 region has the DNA TGTGCCAGCAGCTTACGGTTTCCCCCCTCTGGGGCCAACGTCCTGACTTTC. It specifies CASSLRFPPSGANVLTF.

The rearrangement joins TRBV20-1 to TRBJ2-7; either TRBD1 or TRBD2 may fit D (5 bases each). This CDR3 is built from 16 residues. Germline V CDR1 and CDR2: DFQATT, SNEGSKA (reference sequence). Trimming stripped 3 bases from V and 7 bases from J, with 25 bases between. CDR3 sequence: CSASGSPGRTQWEQYF. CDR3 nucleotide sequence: TGCAGTGCTAGTGGGTCCCCGGGACGGACACAGTGGGAGCAGTACTTC.

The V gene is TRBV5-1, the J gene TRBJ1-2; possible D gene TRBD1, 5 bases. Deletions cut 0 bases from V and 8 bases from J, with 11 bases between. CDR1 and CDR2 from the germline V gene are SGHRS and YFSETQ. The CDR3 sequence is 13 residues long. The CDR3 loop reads CASSLGQTGGYTF. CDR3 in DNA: TGCGCCAGCAGCTTGGGACAGACCGGAGGCTACACCTTC.

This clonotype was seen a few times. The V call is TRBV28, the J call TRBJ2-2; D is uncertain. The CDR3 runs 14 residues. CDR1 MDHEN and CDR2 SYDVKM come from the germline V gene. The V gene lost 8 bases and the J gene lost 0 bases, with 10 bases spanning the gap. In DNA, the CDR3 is TGTGCCAGCTTTACCCCAGCGAACACCGGGGAGCTGTTTTTT. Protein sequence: CASFTPANTGELFF. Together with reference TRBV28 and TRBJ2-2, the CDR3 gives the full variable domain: DVKVTQSSRYLVKRTGEKVFLECVQDMDHENMFWYRQDPGLGLRLIYFSYDVKMKEKGDIPEGYSVSREKKERFSLILESASTNQTSMYLCASFTPANTGELFFGEGSRLTVL.

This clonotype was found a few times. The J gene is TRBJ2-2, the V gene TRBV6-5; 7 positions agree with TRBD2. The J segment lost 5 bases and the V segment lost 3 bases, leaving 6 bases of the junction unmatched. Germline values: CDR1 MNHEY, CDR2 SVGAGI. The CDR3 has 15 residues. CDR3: CASSYGLGRTGELFF. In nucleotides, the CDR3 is TGTGCCAGCAGTTATGGACTAGGGAGGACCGGGGAGCTGTTTTTT.

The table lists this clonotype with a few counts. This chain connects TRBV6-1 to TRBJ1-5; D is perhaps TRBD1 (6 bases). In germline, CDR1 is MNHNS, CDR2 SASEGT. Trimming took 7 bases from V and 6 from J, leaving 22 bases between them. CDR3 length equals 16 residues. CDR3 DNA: TGTGCCAGCACAAACACCCCGGACAGTGGAGCTCAGCCCCAGCATTTT. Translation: CASTNTPDSGAQPQHF.

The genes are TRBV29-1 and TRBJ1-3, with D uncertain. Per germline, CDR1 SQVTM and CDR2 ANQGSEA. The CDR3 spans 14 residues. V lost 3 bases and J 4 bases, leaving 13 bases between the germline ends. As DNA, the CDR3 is TGCAGCGTTGAGAGGCTAGGGATAGGAAACACCATATATTTT. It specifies CSVERLGIGNTIYF.

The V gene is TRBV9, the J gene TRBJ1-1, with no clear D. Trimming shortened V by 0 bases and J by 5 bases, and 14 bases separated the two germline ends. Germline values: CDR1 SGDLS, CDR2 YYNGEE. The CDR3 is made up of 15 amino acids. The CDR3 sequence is CASSVGSAWETEAFF. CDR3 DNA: TGTGCCAGCAGCGTAGGTTCAGCGTGGGAGACTGAAGCTTTCTTT.

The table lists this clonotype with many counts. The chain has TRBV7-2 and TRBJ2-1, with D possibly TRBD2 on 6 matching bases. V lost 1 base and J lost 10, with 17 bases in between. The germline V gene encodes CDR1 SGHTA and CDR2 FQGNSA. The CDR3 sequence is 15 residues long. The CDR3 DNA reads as TGTGCCAGCAGCTTAGATAGCGGTAGCCGATGGGAGCAGTTCTTC. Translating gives CASSLDSGSRWEQFF.

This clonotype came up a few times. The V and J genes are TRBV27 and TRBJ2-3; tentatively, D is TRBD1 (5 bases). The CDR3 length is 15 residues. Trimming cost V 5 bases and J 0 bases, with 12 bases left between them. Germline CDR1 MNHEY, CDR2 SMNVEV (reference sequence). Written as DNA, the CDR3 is TGTGCCAGCAGTCCCGCAGGGTATAGCACAGATACGCAGTATTTT. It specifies CASSPAGYSTDTQYF.